The 6 T cell receptor beta chains in this list originate from one sample, sequenced in a study of identical twins. TCRdb re-analysed the 5' RACE reads in MiXCR, keeping a single row per CDR3 protein. In the table there are around 1.7 million distinct CDR3 sequences, about 30% of which are singletons. The sequenced sample consisted of cord blood. The receptor set was obtained from a newborn girl in good health.

This clonotype turned up a few times. The rearrangement uses TRBV6-6 and TRBJ2-1, with TRBD2 matching over 7 bases. This CDR3 contains 17 residues. Trimming cost V 8 bases and J 5 bases; bases outside gene matches: 18. In germline, CDR1 is MNHNY, CDR2 SVGAGI (reference sequence). As DNA, the CDR3 is TGTGCCAGCGGAGATGGGAGGGAGGGCCGTGGGAACAATGAGCAGTTCTTC. It encodes CASGDGREGRGNNEQFF.

The chain employs TRBV2 and TRBJ1-4; D possibly corresponds to TRBD1 (5 bases). V was pared by 3 bases and J by 3 bases, with 11 bases between. Germline loops: CDR1 SNHLY, CDR2 FYNNEI. CDR3 length equals 15 residues. This CDR3 reads CASSDRQGPNEKLFF. In nucleotides, the CDR3 is TGTGCCAGCAGTGACAGGCAGGGTCCTAATGAAAAACTGTTTTTT. Full variable domain (rest looked up from reference TRBV2 and TRBJ1-4): EPEVTQTPSHQVTQMGQEVILRCVPISNHLYFYWYRQILGQKVEFLVSFYNNEISEKSEIFDDQFSVERPDGSNFTLKIRSTKLEDSAMYFCASSDRQGPNEKLFFGSGTQLSVL.

The chain has TRBV3-1 and TRBJ2-7; TRBD2 matches 15 bases. Gene TRBJ2-5 matches the end of the DNA better, so the J call may be wrong. In germline, CDR1 is LGHDT, CDR2 YNNKEL (reference sequence). The CDR3 sequence is 17 residues long. The CDR3 protein is CASSPGTSGRRQETQYF. For the CDR3, the DNA is TGTGCCAGCAGCCCCGGGACTAGCGGGAGGAGGCAAGAGACCCAGTACTTC.

This clonotype was observed many times. The chain is built from TRBV10-3 and TRBJ2-7; no definite D call. The CDR3 runs to 14 residues. CDR1 and CDR2 (germline): ENHRY, SYGVKD. V was pared by 6 bases and J by 3 bases, with 15 bases between. The CDR3 loop is CAISAETTFYEQYF. In DNA, the CDR3 is TGTGCCATCAGCGCCGAGACAACCTTCTACGAGCAGTACTTC.

This clonotype was observed at least ten times. The J gene is TRBJ2-7, the V gene TRBV6-1; D may be TRBD2 (5 bases). V lost 10 bases and J lost 3, with 16 bases in between. This CDR3 contains 13 residues. Germline CDR1 and CDR2: MNHNS and SASEGT. The CDR3 spells CATLAGNFYEQYF. The CDR3 DNA reads TGTGCCACCCTCGCCGGGAACTTCTACGAGCAGTACTTC.

The chain is built from TRBV29-1 and TRBJ1-2; no firm D call. Germline lookup yields CDR1 SQVTM and CDR2 ANQGSEA. This CDR3 region has 13 residues. Trimming left V 2 bases short and J 6 bases short, with 13 bases between. The CDR3 here is CSVESVDGNGYTF. DNA of the CDR3: TGCAGCGTTGAATCCGTGGACGGCAATGGCTACACCTTC.